This T cell receptor (beta chain) was sequenced for a study of monozygotic twins with inflammatory bowel disease. UMIs bearing a 6-nucleotide sample barcode were added through template switching. TCRdb re-called the 5' RACE reads and shows each CDR3 protein once, DNA omitted. Listed are some 400,000 distinct CDR3 sequences; 2.4% falls within the top ten. Concerning this clonotype itself: As yet, its antigen is unknown.

Findings of the study overall: Lower TCRbeta diversity (inverse Simpson) was seen in IBD patients than in healthy co-twins.

The CDR3 runs to 17 residues. CDR1 and CDR2 from the germline V gene are LGHNA and YNFKEQ. Every donor provided one blood sample measuring more than 2 ml. The sequencing sample was made of blood. This rearrangement joins TRBV4-2 to TRBJ2-5; the TCRdb D gene call, TRBD2, has no DNA to confirm it. The origin of this receptor is a human donor with ulcerative colitis or Crohn's disease, or a healthy co-twin of an affected twin (not recorded which). The CDR3: CASSRAGTSGGDATQYF.